This is a list of T cell receptor beta chains from one sample in a study of blood T cell repertoires in COVID-19. TCRdb's copy holds only in-frame clones and misses some; the assay was immunoSEQ multiplex PCR. This sample carries fewer than 300,000 clones, approximately 92% of them seen once, and the ten largest clones take roughly 1.1%. The sequenced sample consisted of PBMCs or T cells enriched from blood (not recorded which). The receptors shown here come from a woman younger than 45 who had recovered from COVID-19. The CDR3 runs from the conserved cysteine through the conserved F or W. The D gene is left open where the match is weak. Part of the rows lack a size; the others show once, few, many or a class for expanded clones.

size: NA
J: TRBJ2-2
length: 15
D: NA
V: TRBV19
CDR3: CASSIDPTNTGELFF

size: NA
J: TRBJ2-1
length: 14
D: NA
V: TRBV2
CDR3: CAIKKVKGYNEQFF

size: once
J: TRBJ1-5
length: 16
D: TRBD1
V: TRBV24-1
CDR3: CATSDPGQGAGQPQHF

size: NA
J: TRBJ2-7
length: 15
D: TRBD2
V: TRBV11-2
CDR3: CASSSGGGSYYEQYF

size: NA
J: TRBJ2-6
length: 14
D: NA
V: TRBV5-4
CDR3: CASGGSSGANVLTF

size: NA
J: TRBJ2-7
length: 14
D: NA
V: TRBV19
CDR3: CASGMAGHGYEQYF

size: NA
J: TRBJ1-1
length: 13
D: NA
V: TRBV11-2
CDR3: CASSLDRGDEAFF

size: once
J: TRBJ2-7
length: 19
D: NA
V: TRBV7-2
CDR3: CASSLEARLSGGPPYEQYF

size: NA
J: TRBJ1-2
length: 16
D: NA
V: TRBV4-2
CDR3: CASSQARDTSSRGYTF

size: NA
J: TRBJ2-3
length: 17
D: TRBD2
V: TRBV4-3
CDR3: CASSQDPSGGLVDTQYF

size: NA
J: TRBJ1-2
length: 13
D: NA
V: TRBV12-3/TRBV12-4
CDR3: CASRGSGNYGYTF

size: NA
J: TRBJ1-2
length: 14
D: TRBD1
V: TRBV3-1/TRBV3-2
CDR3: CASSLKGTVDGYTF

size: NA
J: TRBJ1-6
length: 14
D: TRBD1
V: TRBV25-1
CDR3: CASSERDRHSPLHF

size: NA
J: TRBJ2-7
length: 18
D: TRBD1
V: TRBV27
CDR3: CASSIRVVWGQPNYEQYF

size: NA
J: TRBJ1-4
length: 16
D: TRBD1
V: TRBV10-3
CDR3: CAISHHRGFQIEKLFF

size: NA
J: TRBJ2-7
length: 15
D: TRBD2
V: TRBV6-5
CDR3: CASRLAGAASYEQYF

size: NA
J: TRBJ1-5
length: 15
D: NA
V: TRBV19
CDR3: CASTLSKTSNQPQHF

size: NA
J: TRBJ2-6
length: 18
D: TRBD2
V: TRBV5-6
CDR3: CASSTQLAGESGANVLTF

size: NA
J: TRBJ2-2
length: 16
D: TRBD1
V: TRBV28
CDR3: CASSPWTGVNTGELFF

size: NA
J: TRBJ1-1
length: 15
D: NA
V: TRBV11-2
CDR3: CASSSYRVNGTEAFF

size: NA
J: TRBJ1-3
length: 15
D: NA
V: TRBV7-2
CDR3: CASSHQGGSGNTIYF

size: NA
J: TRBJ2-7
length: 13
D: TRBD1
V: TRBV28
CDR3: CASSDTGGDEQYF

size: NA
J: TRBJ2-5
length: 17
D: TRBD2
V: TRBV4-1
CDR3: CASSQEYGGRAKETQYF

size: NA
J: TRBJ1-1
length: 13
D: NA
V: TRBV30
CDR3: CAWRRGADTEAFF

size: NA
J: TRBJ1-3
length: 17
D: NA
V: TRBV4-3
CDR3: CASSQDLGGASGNTIYF

size: once
J: TRBJ1-5
length: 12
D: NA
V: TRBV30
CDR3: CAWSEGSQPQHF